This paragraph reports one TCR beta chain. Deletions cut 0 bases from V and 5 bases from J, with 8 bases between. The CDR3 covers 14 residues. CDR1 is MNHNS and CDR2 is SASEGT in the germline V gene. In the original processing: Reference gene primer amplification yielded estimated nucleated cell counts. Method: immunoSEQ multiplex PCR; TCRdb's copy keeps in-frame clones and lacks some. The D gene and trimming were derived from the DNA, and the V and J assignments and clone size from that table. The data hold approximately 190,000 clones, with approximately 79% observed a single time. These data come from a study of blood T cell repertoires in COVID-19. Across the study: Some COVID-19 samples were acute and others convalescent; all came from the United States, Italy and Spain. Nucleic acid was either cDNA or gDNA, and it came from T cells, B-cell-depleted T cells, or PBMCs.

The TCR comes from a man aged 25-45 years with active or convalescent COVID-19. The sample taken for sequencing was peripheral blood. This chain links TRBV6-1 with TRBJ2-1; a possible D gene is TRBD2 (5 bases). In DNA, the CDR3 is TGTGCCAGCAGTGAAGCCGTACTAGACAATGAGCAGTTCTTC. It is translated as CASSEAVLDNEQFF.